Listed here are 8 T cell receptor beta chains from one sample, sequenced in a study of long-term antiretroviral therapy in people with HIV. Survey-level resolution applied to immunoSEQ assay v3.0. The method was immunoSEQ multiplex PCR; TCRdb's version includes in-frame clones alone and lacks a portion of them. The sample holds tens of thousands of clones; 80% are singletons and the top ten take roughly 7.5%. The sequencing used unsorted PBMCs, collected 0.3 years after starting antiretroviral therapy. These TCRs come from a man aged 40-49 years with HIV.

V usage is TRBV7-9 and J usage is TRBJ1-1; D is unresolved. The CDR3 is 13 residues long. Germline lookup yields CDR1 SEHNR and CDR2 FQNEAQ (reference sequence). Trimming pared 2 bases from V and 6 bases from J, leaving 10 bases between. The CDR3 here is CASSLWTVPEAFF. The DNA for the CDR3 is TGTGCCAGCAGCTTATGGACCGTCCCTGAAGCTTTCTTT.

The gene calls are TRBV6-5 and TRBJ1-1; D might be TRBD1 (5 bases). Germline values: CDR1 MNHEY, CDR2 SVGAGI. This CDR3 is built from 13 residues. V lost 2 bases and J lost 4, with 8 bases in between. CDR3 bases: TGTGCCAGCAGTTACGAGGGGATCACTGAAGCTTTCTTT. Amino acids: CASSYEGITEAFF.

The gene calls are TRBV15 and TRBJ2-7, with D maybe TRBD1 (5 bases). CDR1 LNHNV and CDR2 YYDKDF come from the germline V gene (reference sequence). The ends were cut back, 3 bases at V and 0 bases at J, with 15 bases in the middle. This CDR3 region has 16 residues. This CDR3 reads CATSREAGIGSYEQYF. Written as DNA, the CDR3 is TGTGCCACCAGCAGGGAAGCAGGGATAGGCTCCTACGAGCAGTACTTC.

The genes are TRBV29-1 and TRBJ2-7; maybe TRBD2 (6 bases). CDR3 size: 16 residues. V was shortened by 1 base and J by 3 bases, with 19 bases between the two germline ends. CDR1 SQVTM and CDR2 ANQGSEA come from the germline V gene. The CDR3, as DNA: TGCAGCGTTGAAGGGCTTAGCGGCGGAGGAAGCTACGAGCAGTACTTC. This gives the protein CSVEGLSGGGSYEQYF.

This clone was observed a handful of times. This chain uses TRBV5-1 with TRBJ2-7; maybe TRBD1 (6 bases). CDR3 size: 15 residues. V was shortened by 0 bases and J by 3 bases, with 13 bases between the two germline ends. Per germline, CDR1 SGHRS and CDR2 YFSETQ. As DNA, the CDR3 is TGCGCCAGCAGCTTGGCGCCAGGGGCCTTCTACGAGCAGTACTTC. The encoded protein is CASSLAPGAFYEQYF.

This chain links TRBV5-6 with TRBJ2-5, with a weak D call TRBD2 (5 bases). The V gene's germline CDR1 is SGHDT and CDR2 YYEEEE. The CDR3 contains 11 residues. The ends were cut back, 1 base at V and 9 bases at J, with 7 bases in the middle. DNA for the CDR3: TGTGCCAGCAGCTTGAAGGAGGCCCAGTACTTC. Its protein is CASSLKEAQYF.

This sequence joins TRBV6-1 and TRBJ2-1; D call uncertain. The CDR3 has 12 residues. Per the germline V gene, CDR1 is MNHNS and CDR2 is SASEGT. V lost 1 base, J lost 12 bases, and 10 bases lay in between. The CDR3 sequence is CASSEVQASQFF. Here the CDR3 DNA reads TGTGCCAGCAGTGAAGTACAAGCGTCGCAGTTCTTC.

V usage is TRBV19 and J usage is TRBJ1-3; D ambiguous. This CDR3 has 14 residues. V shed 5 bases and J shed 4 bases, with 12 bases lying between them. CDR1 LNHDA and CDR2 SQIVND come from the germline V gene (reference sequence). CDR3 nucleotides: TGTGCCAGTAGTCCCTTCGCCGCCGGAAACACCATATATTTT. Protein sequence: CASSPFAAGNTIYF.